There are many counts of the clone carrying this T cell receptor beta chain. The data are from a study of T-cell reconstitution after alpha-beta-depleted transplantation in children. Germline CDR1 LNHDA, CDR2 SQIVND (reference sequence). The V and J ends lost 4 bases and 2 bases respectively, with 12 bases between them. This CDR3 region has 15 residues. The TCRbeta library was prepared with unique molecular identifiers. TCRdb redid the calling of the PCR reads with MiXCR, one entry per CDR3 protein. The sample records 280,000 or so distinct CDR3 sequences, approximately 10% being singletons. The chain links TRBV19 to TRBJ2-1, with D perhaps matching TRBD1 (6 bases). The starting material was peripheral blood, obtained 180 days after TCRalphabeta/CD19-depleted stem cell transplant. This TCR was recovered from a male patient under 10 years old who had a stem cell transplant for chronic granulomatous disease, so the T cells may come from the graft donor. The CDR3 here is CASSTRQAAYNEQFF. CDR3 bases: TGTGCCAGTAGTACCCGACAGGCAGCCTACAATGAGCAGTTCTTC.